This T cell receptor beta chain was identified during a study of T cell responses to AZD1222 COVID-19 vaccine. Produced via immunoSEQ multiplex PCR; TCRdb's table is partial and in-frame only. The repertoire has about 200,000 clones, about 94% of them found once; the top ten carry 0.9% to 1.1%. Source: peripheral blood, taken 28 days after the second AZD1222 dose. This clonotype originated in an adult who received the AZD1222 COVID-19 vaccine.

The CDR3 protein is CASTTSGDTEAFF. DNA of the CDR3: TGTGCCAGCACCACTTCGGGGGACACTGAAGCTTTCTTT. This chain connects TRBV27 to TRBJ1-1; tentatively, D is TRBD1 (5 bases). Germline loops: CDR1 MNHEY, CDR2 SMNVEV (reference sequence). V lost 7 bases and J 3 bases, leaving 12 bases between the germline ends. This CDR3 is 13 amino acids long.